This TCR beta chain was sequenced during a study of T cell repertoires in cytomegalovirus infection (dated by TCRdb to the late 2010s). For context, the study as a whole: Peptide stimulations targeted recently identified HLA-C-restricted CMV epitopes, whose presentation resists viral immunomodulation, together with well-studied HLA-B-restricted epitopes. Because public TCR beta signatures pointed to carriage of CMV infection together with the matching HLA type, the HLA type of each donor mattered for the analysis.

This clonotype has a handful of counts. Its antigen remains undetermined. There are no base qualities to consult, and no much larger clone falls within one base. The CDR3 contains 14 residues, cysteine and phenylalanine counted. The only DNA kept is the CDR3, 42 bases in frame from the first base. V lost 4 bases and J lost 13 bases, and the count of bases not matched to a germline gene is 15. The treatment or condition label corresponds to: in vitro stimulation with specific CMV peptide epitopes to enrich CMV-specific T cells. Data came from an Illumina HiSeq 1500. TCRdb cleaned the public reads at Q25 with fastp, built clones with MiXCR and kept in-frame beta chains. Records with the same CDR3 protein are collapsed into one entry carrying the most frequent genes and DNA. This sample has 60,000 to 75,000 distinct CDR3 sequences in its table, and roughly 28% of those were observed once. 45% to 75% of the sample rests with the top ten.

Broad study findings and their caveats: The ex vivo response was dominated by HLA-C-restricted CMV-specific TCR beta clonotypes, which also provided the single most frequent clonotype in two of eight donors. Carriers of CMV infection plus the relevant HLA type were discriminated by the cumulative frequency of public TCR beta family members in the study cohort and in an independent approximately 340-donor cohort.

The V gene is TRBV12-3 or TRBV12-4 and the J gene is TRBJ1-1; TRBD1 fits 7 bases in the junction. This TCR derives from a human donor in good health (CMV status not recorded). Some clones in this sample may be carry-over from other donors' samples. Sequenced material: CD8+ T cells from cultured PBMCs, taken from culture after CMV antigen stimulation. The CDR3 here reads CASSSRTGYRDGFF. The bases are TGTGCCAGCAGTTCCCGGACAGGATATCGGGATGGTTTCTTT.